This entry is about one T cell receptor beta chain. Its antigen is unknown. CDR3 size: 13 residues. V shed 5 bases and J shed 6 bases, with 16 bases lying between them. Looked up from germline, CDR1 is SQVTM and CDR2 is ANQGSEA. Treatment of the sample: oral pan-JAK inhibitor, 5-10 mg twice daily. Extracted RNA was reverse transcribed into cDNA, the sequencing template. Assay: immunoSEQ multiplex PCR; the TCRdb copy retains only in-frame clones and omits some. The sample consists of over 70,000 clones, around 60% of them appearing once. This record belongs to a study of CD8+ T cells in alopecia areata. Study-wide points: Higher clonality was seen in lesional scalp than in normal scalp, especially in alopecia totalis/universalis.

This TCR was sampled from a human donor with alopecia areata. The chain is built from TRBV29-1 and TRBJ1-2; unclear D gene. The source material was CD8+ T cells sorted from blood, sampled at week 24, from a patient treated with tofacitinib. The CDR3 DNA reads TGCAGCGTTCTAGGGTCTGGGAAAAATGGCTACACCTTC. Amino acid sequence: CSVLGSGKNGYTF.